What follows describes a single T cell receptor (beta chain). What it binds is not known. The data originate from a study of graft-versus-host responses after intestinal transplantation. Study-wide background: Each patient got anti-thymocyte globulin induction, then tacrolimus and steroids for around 3 years. Findings and limits, study-wide: Levels of circulating GvH clones at their peak were associated with early post-transplant HvG declines. Clonal ratios of graft-versus-host to host-versus-graft in allografts were high for patients exhibiting graft-donor T cell macrochimerism.

The method was immunoSEQ multiplex PCR; TCRdb's version includes in-frame clones alone and lacks a portion of them. The sample lists some 46,000 clones, approximately 92% occurring once. The CDR3 has 13 residues. The germline V gene has CDR1 MNHEY and CDR2 SVGAGI. V was trimmed by 6 bases and J by 7 bases, leaving 15 bases between them. The V gene is TRBV6-5, the J gene TRBJ1-1; tentatively, D is TRBD1 (5 bases). Sequencing was performed on PBMCs, taken around 800 days after a first intestinal transplant, on the day of a second. The receptor comes from a human patient who received an intestinal transplant, so some T cells may come from the graft donor. CDR3 DNA: TGTGCCAGCAGCTACATAGTTGACAGTGAAGCTTTCTTT. It is translated as CASSYIVDSEAFF.